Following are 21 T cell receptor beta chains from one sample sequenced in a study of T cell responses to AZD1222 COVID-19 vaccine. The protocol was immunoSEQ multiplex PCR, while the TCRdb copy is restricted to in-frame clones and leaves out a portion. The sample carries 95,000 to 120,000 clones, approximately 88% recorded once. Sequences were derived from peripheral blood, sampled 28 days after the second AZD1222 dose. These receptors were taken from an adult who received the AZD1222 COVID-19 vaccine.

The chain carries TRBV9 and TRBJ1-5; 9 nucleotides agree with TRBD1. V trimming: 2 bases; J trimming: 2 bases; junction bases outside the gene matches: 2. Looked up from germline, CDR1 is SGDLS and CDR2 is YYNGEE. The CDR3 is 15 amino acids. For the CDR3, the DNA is TGTGCCAGCAGCGTTGGGGACAGGGGCAATCAGCCCCAGCATTTT. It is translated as CASSVGDRGNQPQHF.

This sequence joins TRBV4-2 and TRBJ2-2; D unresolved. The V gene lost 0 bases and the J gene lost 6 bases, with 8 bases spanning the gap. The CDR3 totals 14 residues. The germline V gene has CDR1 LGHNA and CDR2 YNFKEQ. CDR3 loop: CASSQEQSAGELFF. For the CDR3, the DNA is TGTGCCAGCAGCCAAGAACAGTCGGCCGGGGAGCTGTTTTTT.

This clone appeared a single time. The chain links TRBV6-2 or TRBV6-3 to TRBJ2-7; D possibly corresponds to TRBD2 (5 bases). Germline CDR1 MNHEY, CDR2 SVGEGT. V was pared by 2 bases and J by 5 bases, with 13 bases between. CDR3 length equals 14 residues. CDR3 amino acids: CASSYRGSPDEQYF. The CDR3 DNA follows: TGTGCCAGCAGTTACCGGGGATCACCGGACGAGCAGTACTTC.

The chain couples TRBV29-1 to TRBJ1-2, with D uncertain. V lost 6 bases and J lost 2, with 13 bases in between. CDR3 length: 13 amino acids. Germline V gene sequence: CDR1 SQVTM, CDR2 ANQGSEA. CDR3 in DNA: TGCAGCGTCGAGACGAGAGTCAACTATGGCTACACCTTC. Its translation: CSVETRVNYGYTF.

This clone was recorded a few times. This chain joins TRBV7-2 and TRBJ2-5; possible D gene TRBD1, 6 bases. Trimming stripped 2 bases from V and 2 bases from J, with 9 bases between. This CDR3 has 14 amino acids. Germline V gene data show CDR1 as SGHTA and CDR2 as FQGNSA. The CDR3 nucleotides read TGTGCCAGCAGCTTACAAACAGGGCAAGAGACCCAGTACTTC. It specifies CASSLQTGQETQYF.

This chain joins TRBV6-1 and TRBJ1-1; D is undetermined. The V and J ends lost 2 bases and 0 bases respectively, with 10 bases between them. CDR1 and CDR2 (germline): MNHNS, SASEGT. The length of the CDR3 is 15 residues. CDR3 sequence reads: CASSEILHLNTEAFF. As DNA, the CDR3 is TGTGCCAGCAGTGAAATTCTCCACCTGAACACTGAAGCTTTCTTT.

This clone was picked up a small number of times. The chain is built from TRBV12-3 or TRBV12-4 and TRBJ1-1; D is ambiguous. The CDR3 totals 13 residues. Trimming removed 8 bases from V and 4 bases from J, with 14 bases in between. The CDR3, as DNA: TGTGCCAGCTCGGCTGTGGTGGGCACTGAAGCTTTCTTT. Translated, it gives CASSAVVGTEAFF.

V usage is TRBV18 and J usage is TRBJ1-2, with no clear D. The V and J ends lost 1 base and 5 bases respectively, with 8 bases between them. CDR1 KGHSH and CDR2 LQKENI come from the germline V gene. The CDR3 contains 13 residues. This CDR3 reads CASSPREGYGYTF. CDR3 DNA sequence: TGTGCCAGCTCACCACGTGAAGGGTATGGCTACACCTTC.

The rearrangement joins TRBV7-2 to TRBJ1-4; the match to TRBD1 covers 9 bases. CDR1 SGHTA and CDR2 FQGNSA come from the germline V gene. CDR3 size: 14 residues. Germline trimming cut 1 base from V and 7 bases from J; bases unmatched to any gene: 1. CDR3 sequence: CASSLGDRVEKLFF. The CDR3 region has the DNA TGTGCCAGCAGCTTAGGGGACAGGGTTGAAAAACTGTTTTTT.

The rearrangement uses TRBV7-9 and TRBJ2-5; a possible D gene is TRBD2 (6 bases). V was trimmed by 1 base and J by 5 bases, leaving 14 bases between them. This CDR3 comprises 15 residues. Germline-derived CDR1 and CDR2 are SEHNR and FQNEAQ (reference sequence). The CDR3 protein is CASSLGWAGRETQYF. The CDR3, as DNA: TGTGCCAGCAGCTTAGGATGGGCAGGGAGGGAGACCCAGTACTTC.

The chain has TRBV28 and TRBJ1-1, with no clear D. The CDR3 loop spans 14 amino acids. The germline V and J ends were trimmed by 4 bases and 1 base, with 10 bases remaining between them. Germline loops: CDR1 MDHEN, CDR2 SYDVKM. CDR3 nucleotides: TGTGCCAGCAGTTCACACCAGGAGAACACTGAAGCTTTCTTT. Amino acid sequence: CASSSHQENTEAFF.

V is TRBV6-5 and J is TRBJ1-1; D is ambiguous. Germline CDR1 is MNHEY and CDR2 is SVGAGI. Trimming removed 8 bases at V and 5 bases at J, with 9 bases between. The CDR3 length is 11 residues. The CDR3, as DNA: TGTGCCAGCGTGGACGAGACTGAAGCTTTCTTT. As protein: CASVDETEAFF.

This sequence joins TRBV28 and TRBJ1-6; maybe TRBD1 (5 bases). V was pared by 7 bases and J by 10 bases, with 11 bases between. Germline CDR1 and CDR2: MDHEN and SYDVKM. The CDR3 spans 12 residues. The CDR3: CASTAGRSPLHF. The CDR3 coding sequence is TGTGCCAGCACCGCAGGGCGCTCACCCCTCCACTTT.

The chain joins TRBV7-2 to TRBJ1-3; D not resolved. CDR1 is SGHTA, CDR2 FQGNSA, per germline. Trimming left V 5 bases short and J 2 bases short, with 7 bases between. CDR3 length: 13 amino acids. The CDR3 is CASSPSPGNTIYF. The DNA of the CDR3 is TGTGCCAGCAGCCCGTCGCCTGGAAACACCATATATTTT.

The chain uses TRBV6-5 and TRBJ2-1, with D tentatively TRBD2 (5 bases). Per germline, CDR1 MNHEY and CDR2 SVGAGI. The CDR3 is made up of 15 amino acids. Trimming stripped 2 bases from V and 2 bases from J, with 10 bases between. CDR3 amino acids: CASSYTTNPYNEQFF. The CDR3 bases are TGTGCCAGCAGTTACACGACTAACCCCTACAATGAGCAGTTCTTC.

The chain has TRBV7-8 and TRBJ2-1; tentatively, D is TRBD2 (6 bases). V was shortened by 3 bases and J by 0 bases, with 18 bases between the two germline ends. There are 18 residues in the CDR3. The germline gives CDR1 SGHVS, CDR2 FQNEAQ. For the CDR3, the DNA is TGTGCCAGCAGCTTCAGGGCCGGGACTCCGAGCTCCTACAATGAGCAGTTCTTC. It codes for CASSFRAGTPSSYNEQFF. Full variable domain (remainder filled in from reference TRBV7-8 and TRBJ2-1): GAGVSQSPRYKVAKRGQDVALRCDPISGHVSLFWYQQALGQGPEFLTYFQNEAQLDKSGLPSDRFFAERPEGSVSTLKIQRTQQEDSAVYLCASSFRAGTPSSYNEQFFGPGTRLTVL.

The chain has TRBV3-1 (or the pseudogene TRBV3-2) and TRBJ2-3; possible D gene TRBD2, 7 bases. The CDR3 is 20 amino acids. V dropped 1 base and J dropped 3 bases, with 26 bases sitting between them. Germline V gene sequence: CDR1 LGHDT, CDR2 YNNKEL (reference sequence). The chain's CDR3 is CASSQGLGGGAGTLTDTQYF. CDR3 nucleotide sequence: TGTGCCAGCAGCCAAGGACTCGGTGGGGGGGCTGGGACCCTAACAGATACGCAGTATTTT.

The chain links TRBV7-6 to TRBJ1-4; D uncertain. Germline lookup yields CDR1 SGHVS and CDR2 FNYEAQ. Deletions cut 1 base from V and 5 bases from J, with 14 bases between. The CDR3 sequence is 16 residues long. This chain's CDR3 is CASSLGLGGKNEKLFF. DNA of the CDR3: TGTGCCAGCAGCTTAGGGCTAGGCGGAAAGAATGAAAAACTGTTTTTT.

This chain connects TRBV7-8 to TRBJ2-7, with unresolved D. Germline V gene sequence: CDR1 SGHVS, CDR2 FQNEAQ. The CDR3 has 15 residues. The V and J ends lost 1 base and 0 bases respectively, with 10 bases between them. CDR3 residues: CASSLGPASSYEQYF. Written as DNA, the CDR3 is TGTGCCAGCAGCTTAGGGCCGGCGAGCTCCTACGAGCAGTACTTC.

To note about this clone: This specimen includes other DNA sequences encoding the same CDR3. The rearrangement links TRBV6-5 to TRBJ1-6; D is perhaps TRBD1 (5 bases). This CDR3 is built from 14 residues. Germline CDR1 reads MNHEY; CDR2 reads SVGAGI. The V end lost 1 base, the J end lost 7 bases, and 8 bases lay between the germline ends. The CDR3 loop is CASSYLQGNSPLHF. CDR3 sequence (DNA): TGTGCCAGCAGTTACTTGCAGGGAAATTCACCCCTCCACTTT.

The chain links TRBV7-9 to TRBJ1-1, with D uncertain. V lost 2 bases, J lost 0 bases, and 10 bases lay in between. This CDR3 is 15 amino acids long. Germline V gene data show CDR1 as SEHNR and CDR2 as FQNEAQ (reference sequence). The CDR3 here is CASSLPGSMNTEAFF. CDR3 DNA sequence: TGTGCCAGCAGCTTACCCGGCAGTATGAACACTGAAGCTTTCTTT. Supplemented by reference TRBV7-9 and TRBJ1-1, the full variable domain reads DTGVSQNPRHKITKRGQNVTFRCDPISEHNRLYWYRQTLGQGPEFLTYFQNEAQLEKSRLLSDRFSAERPKGSFSTLEIQRTEQGDSAMYLCASSLPGSMNTEAFFGQGTRLTVV.